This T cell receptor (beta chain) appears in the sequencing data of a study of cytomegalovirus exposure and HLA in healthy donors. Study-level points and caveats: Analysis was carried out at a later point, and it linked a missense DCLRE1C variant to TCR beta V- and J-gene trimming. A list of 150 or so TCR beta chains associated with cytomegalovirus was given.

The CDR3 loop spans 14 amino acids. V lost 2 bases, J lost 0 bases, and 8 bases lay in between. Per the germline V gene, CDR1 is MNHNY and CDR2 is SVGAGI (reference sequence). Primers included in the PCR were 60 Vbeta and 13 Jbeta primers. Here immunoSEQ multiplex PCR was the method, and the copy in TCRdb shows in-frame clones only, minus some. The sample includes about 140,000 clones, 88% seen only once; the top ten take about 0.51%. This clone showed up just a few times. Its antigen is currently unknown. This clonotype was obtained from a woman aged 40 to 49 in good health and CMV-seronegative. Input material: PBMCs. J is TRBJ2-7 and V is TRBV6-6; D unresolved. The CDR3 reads CASSYIESSYEQYF. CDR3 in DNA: TGTGCCAGCAGTTACATCGAGAGCTCCTACGAGCAGTACTTC.